What follows are 9 T cell receptor beta chains derived from one specimen sequenced in a study of identical twins. MiXCR, applied by TCRdb to the 5' RACE reads, yields one record per CDR3 protein. Counted here are a few hundred thousand distinct CDR3 sequences, approximately 10% occurring once; the ten biggest clones make up roughly 3%. These data also formed part of another study, on yellow fever vaccine responses in identical twins.

Sequenced: PBMCs. The origin of the receptors is a woman in her late teens or twenties in good health.

This clonotype was seen many times. The V gene is TRBV5-5, the J gene TRBJ2-7; D gene unclear. The germline CDR1 and CDR2 sequences are SGHKS and YYEKEE (reference sequence). The CDR3 is made up of 14 amino acids. The V end lost 5 bases, the J end lost 3 bases, and 15 bases lay between the germline ends. CDR3 in DNA: TGTGCCAGCAGTTTCGCCAAAGTGGGCTACGAGCAGTACTTC. As protein: CASSFAKVGYEQYF. Together with reference TRBV5-5 and TRBJ2-7, the CDR3 gives the full variable domain: DAGVTQSPTHLIKTRGQQVTLRCSPISGHKSVSWYQQVLGQGPQFIFQYYEKEERGRGNFPDRFSARQFPNYSSELNVNALLLGDSALYLCASSFAKVGYEQYFGPGTRLTVT.

The rearrangement links TRBV3-1 to TRBJ2-7; TRBD2 agrees at 8 bases. This CDR3 is built from 14 residues. Looked up from germline, CDR1 is LGHDT and CDR2 is YNNKEL (reference sequence). V trimming: 5 bases; J trimming: 2 bases; junction bases outside the gene matches: 5. The CDR3 nucleotides read TGTGCCAGCAGCGAAAGCGGGGGAGCCTACGAGCAGTACTTC. Translated, it gives CASSESGGAYEQYF.

This clonotype has a count of ten or more. In nucleotides, the CDR3 is TGTGCCACCAGCAGAGATTGGCAGGTGGGGGAAACCGGGGAGCTGTTTTTT. It encodes CATSRDWQVGETGELFF. The chain is built from TRBV15 and TRBJ2-2; D tentatively reads TRBD1 or TRBD2 (5 bases each). This CDR3 has 17 residues. V lost 0 bases and J 5 bases, leaving 16 bases between the germline ends. CDR1 LNHNV and CDR2 YYDKDF come from the germline V gene (reference sequence). The full variable domain, rest sourced from reference TRBV15 and TRBJ2-2, is DAMVIQNPRYQVTQFGKPVTLSCSQTLNHNVMYWYQQKSSQAPKLLFHYYDKDFNNEADTPDNFQSRRPNTSFCFLDIRSPGLGDTAMYLCATSRDWQVGETGELFFGEGSRLTVL.

This clonotype was detected only a few times. The DNA for the CDR3 is TGTGCCAGCAGTTTGAACAGCCCCTACAATGAGCAGTTCTTC. Amino acids: CASSLNSPYNEQFF. This chain joins TRBV28 and TRBJ2-1; D remains ambiguous. V was cut by 3 bases and J by 2 bases, with 8 bases left in between. Germline lookup yields CDR1 MDHEN and CDR2 SYDVKM. CDR3 length: 14 amino acids.

This clonotype was seen ten or more times. V gene TRBV10-1 combines with J gene TRBJ2-5; 7 bases map to TRBD2. Germline-derived CDR1 and CDR2 are WNHNN and SYGVQD (reference sequence). V shed 5 bases and J 4 bases; nucleotides not matched to a gene: 4. CDR3 length: 13 residues. The chain's CDR3 is CASSPIAGETQYF. CDR3 DNA: TGCGCCAGCAGTCCCATAGCGGGAGAGACCCAGTACTTC.

This clonotype occurred a few times. This rearrangement joins TRBV14 to TRBJ2-1; D unresolved. Germline values: CDR1 SGHDN, CDR2 FVKESK. The CDR3 covers 13 residues. Trimming left V 1 base short and J 8 bases short, with 9 bases between. The CDR3 protein is CASSQVVRHEQFF. CDR3 nucleotide sequence: TGTGCCAGCAGCCAAGTAGTACGGCATGAGCAGTTCTTC.

This rearrangement joins TRBV4-2 to TRBJ2-5; D might be TRBD1 or TRBD2, each matching 6 bases. The CDR3 extends over 15 amino acids. Germline loops: CDR1 LGHNA, CDR2 YNFKEQ. Trimming pared 0 bases from V and 1 base from J, leaving 9 bases between. CDR3 sequence: CASSQDRGPQETQYF. The CDR3 DNA sequence: TGTGCCAGCAGCCAAGATCGGGGGCCCCAAGAGACCCAGTACTTC.

At least ten counts were recorded for this clonotype. The gene calls are TRBV7-9 and TRBJ2-7; the match to TRBD1 covers 8 bases. The CDR3 contains 15 residues. CDR1 is SEHNR and CDR2 is FQNEAQ in the germline V gene (reference sequence). V trimming: 5 bases; J trimming: 0 bases; junction bases outside the gene matches: 6. The CDR3 sequence: CASSTDRDSSYEQYF. The CDR3 coding sequence is TGTGCCAGCAGCACGGACAGGGATAGCTCCTACGAGCAGTACTTC.

This chain joins TRBV6-4 and TRBJ2-1; 7 bases agree with TRBD1. V trimming: 6 bases; J trimming: 4 bases; junction bases outside the gene matches: 15. Germline V gives CDR1 MRHNA, CDR2 SNTAGT. The CDR3 loop spans 17 amino acids. The CDR3 DNA reads TGTGCCAGCAGGACACCGTTCTACAGGGGACGTTACAATGAGCAGTTCTTC. This translates into CASRTPFYRGRYNEQFF.